This note documents a single T cell receptor (beta chain) sequence. What antigen it recognizes has not been identified. Within one base of it there is no much larger clone, and no base qualities were kept. To prepare the library, PCR was applied. Sequenced on a HiSeq X Ten. The public sequencing data were trimmed at Q25 with fastp and processed into clonotypes with MiXCR by TCRdb, which kept only in-frame beta chains. Each CDR3 protein gets just one entry, which takes the most common genes and DNA from the rows behind it. The sample table holds 12,000 or so distinct CDR3 sequences, of which around 50% were seen once. The ten largest clonotypes hold roughly 30% of the sample. Patients with localized lung adenocarcinoma, a subtype of non-small cell lung cancer, were used as donors. The centers of localized lung adenocarcinomas were where the samples came from. For TCR repertoire analysis, CD8+ T cells taken from tumor tissue were profiled apart from CD4+ T cells.

V is pruned by 6 bases and J by 4 bases, leaving 13 bases of the junction without a gene match. The CDR3 sequence holds 16 residues, the cysteine and phenylalanine included. The sequence is cut down to CDR3 DNA, 48 bases in frame from base 1. This sample stems from a study of CD4 and CD8 cells across lung adenocarcinoma regions (dated by TCRdb to 2016 to 2018). About the study as a whole: The study compared tumor centers with tumor margins to examine intratumor heterogeneity of the T cell receptor repertoire.

The TCR comes from a female donor with lung adenocarcinoma. The CD4 and CD8 labels of this study may be unreliable. The sequenced sample was CD8+ T cells from the center of a lung tumor. This sample's cell subset or site label indicates: tumor center region. Here the chain combines TRBV12-3 or TRBV12-4 and TRBJ2-5; TRBD2 aligns with 8 central bases. This receptor carries the CDR3 CASRGLGRGDRETQYF. The sequenced DNA is TGTGCCAGCAGAGGTTTGGGGCGGGGGGATCGAGAGACCCAGTACTTC.